The T cell receptor beta chain under discussion was sequenced for a study of blood T cell repertoires in COVID-19. On the study more broadly: From T cells, B-cell-depleted T cells, or PBMCs came the material, which was cDNA or gDNA.

CDR3 length: 12 residues. The germline V gene has CDR1 SGHRS and CDR2 YFSETQ. J lost 8 bases, V lost 0 bases, and 1 base had no gene match. Data came from immunoSEQ multiplex PCR; TCRdb stores just in-frame clones and leaves some out. The profile covers about 90,000 clones, with roughly 80% appearing a single time and approximately 12% taken by the ten largest. The receptor was derived from a woman aged 70-85 years with active or convalescent COVID-19. The V and J genes are TRBV5-1 and TRBJ1-2; 7 nucleotides match TRBD1. The sample taken for sequencing was peripheral blood. The CDR3 sequence is CASSLVGGGYTF. The CDR3 DNA reads as TGCGCCAGCAGCTTGGTAGGGGGCGGCTACACCTTC. Together with reference TRBV5-1 and TRBJ1-2, the CDR3 gives the full variable domain: KAGVTQTPRYLIKTRGQQVTLSCSPISGHRSVSWYQQTPGQGLQFLFEYFSETQRNKGNFPGRFSGRQFSNSRSEMNVSTLELGDSALYLCASSLVGGGYTFGSGTRLTVV.